This TCR beta chain originates from a study of metastatic and nonmetastatic thyroid tumors. Study in general: Repertoires were compared across blood and tumor or nodule tissue from malignant and benign thyroid patients.

In the source study's methods: Built for papillary thyroid cancer, a distant-metastasis classifier drew on CDR3 differences across clinicopathological groups. From the PCR reads, TCRdb re-called clones with MiXCR. These V and J calls derive from TCRdb rather than the authors' analysis. This sample has 15,000 to 20,000 clones, with about 12% found just once. This clone was picked up many times. The antigen is unknown. All patients reached thyroid surgery having received no treatment beforehand. The CDR3 covers 17 residues. The V and J ends lost 4 bases and 1 base, in that order; junction bases with no gene match: 4. Germline loops: CDR1 MNHNS, CDR2 SASEGT. Study observations and caveats: Compared with benign nodules, malignant thyroid tumors were reported to have significantly higher TCR beta diversity in both blood and tumor.

The sample taken for sequencing was tumor tissue. The chain joins TRBV6-1 to TRBJ2-3, with TRBD2 matching 14 bases. This TCR was sampled from a female donor with papillary thyroid cancer or a benign thyroid nodule (not recorded which). Some clones in this sample may be carry-over from other donors' samples. CDR3 loop: CASSAGLAGGGTDTQYF. The DNA of the CDR3 is TGTGCCAGCAGTGCTGGACTAGCGGGAGGTGGCACAGATACGCAGTATTTT.